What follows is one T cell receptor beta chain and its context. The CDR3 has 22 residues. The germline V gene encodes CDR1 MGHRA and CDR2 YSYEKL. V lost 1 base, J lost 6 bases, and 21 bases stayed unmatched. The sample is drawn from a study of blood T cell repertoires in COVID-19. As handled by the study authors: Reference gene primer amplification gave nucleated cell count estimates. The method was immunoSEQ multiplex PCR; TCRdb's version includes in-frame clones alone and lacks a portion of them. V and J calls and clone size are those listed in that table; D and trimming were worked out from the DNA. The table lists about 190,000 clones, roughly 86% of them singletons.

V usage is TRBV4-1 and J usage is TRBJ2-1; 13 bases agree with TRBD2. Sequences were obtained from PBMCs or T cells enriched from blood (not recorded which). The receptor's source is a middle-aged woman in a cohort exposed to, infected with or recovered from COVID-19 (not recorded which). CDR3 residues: CASSQAGRERLRLAGGGNEQFF. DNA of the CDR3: TGCGCCAGCAGCCAAGCGGGGCGGGAGCGACTAAGACTAGCGGGAGGTGGCAATGAGCAGTTCTTC.